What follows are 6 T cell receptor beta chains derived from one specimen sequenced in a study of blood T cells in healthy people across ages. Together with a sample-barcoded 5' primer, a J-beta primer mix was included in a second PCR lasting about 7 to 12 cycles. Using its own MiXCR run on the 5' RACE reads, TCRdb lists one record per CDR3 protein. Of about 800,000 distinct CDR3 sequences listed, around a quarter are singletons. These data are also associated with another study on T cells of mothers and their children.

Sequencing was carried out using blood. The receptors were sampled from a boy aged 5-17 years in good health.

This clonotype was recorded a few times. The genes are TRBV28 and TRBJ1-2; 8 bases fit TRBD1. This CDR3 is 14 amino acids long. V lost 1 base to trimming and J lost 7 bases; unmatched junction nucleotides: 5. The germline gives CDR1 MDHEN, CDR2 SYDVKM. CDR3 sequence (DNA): TGTGCCAGCAGTTTATCCAGGGGGCTTGGTGGCTACACCTTC. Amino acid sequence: CASSLSRGLGGYTF.

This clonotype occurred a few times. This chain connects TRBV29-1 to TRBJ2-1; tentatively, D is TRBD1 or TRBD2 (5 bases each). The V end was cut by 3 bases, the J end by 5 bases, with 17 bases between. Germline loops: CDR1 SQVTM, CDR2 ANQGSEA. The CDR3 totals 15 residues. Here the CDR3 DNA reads TGCAGCGTTGACTGGGGACCAGCGGCCAACAATGAGCAGTTCTTC. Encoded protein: CSVDWGPAANNEQFF.

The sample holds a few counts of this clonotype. This CDR3 reads CASSFMTGEPSYEQYF. The CDR3 DNA reads TGTGCCAGCAGCTTCATGACAGGGGAACCCTCCTACGAGCAGTACTTC. The chain is built from TRBV5-6 and TRBJ2-7; TRBD1 aligns across 8 bases. The V and J ends lost 2 bases and 0 bases, in that order; junction bases with no gene match: 7. Germline lookup yields CDR1 SGHDT and CDR2 YYEEEE. This CDR3 has 16 amino acids.

In nucleotides, the CDR3 is TGTGCCAGCAGTAATGGGCGCTACGAGCAGTACTTC. It is translated as CASSNGRYEQYF. The chain is built from TRBV7-9 and TRBJ2-7; no clear D. With 6 bases removed from V and 3 bases from J, the gap between germline ends came to 9 bases. This CDR3 is built from 12 residues. The germline V gene encodes CDR1 SEHNR and CDR2 FQNEAQ (reference sequence).

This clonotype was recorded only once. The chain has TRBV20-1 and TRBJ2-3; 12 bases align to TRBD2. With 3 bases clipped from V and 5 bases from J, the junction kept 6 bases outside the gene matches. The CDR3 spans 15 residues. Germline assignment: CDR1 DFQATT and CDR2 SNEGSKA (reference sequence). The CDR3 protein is CSARGPSGGEDTQYF. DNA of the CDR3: TGCAGTGCTAGGGGCCCTAGCGGGGGGGAAGATACGCAGTATTTT.

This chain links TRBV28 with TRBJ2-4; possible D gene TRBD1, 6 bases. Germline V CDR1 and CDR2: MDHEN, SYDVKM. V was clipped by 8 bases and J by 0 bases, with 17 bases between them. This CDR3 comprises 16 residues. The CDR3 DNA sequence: TGTGCCAGCCGAGGACAGAAGGCCCTAGCCAAAAACATTCAGTACTTC. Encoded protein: CASRGQKALAKNIQYF.